Sequencing of this T cell receptor beta chain was carried out in a study of T cell repertoires in cytomegalovirus infection (dated by TCRdb to between 2019 and 2020). As for the study more broadly: Peptide stimulations targeted recently identified HLA-C-restricted CMV epitopes, whose presentation resists viral immunomodulation, together with well-studied HLA-B-restricted epitopes. The HLA type of each donor mattered for the analysis, because public TCR beta signatures pointed to carriage of CMV infection along with the matching HLA type.

Broader findings and caveats from the paper: In both this cohort and an independent roughly 330-donor cohort, the cumulative frequency of public TCR beta family members distinguished carriers of CMV infection plus the relevant HLA type. The ex vivo response was dominated by HLA-C-restricted CMV-specific TCR beta clonotypes, and the single most frequent clonotype in two of eight donors was supplied by these HLA-C-restricted clonotypes.

From cysteine to phenylalanine, the CDR3 is 16 amino acids long. Just the 48-base CDR3 DNA is kept, in frame starting at base 1. Per the germline V gene, MDHEN is the CDR1 and SYDVKM is the CDR2. The germline V and J ends show losses of 4 bases and 7 bases respectively, and no gene match explains 13 bases of the junction. In regard to this clonotype: Which antigen it targets is not known. Base-call qualities are not available, and no considerably larger clone is one nucleotide away.

The treatment or condition tag for this specimen amounts to: in vitro stimulation with specific CMV peptide epitopes to enrich CMV-specific T cells. Data came from an Illumina HiSeq 1500. TCRdb applied fastp at Q25 and MiXCR to the public reads, then kept only in-frame beta chains. All rows with the same CDR3 protein become a single entry with the most common DNA and genes. Recorded for this sample are approximately 990,000 distinct CDR3 sequences; roughly 30% of them occurred a single time. The leading ten clones occupy roughly an eighth of the sample. This sequence uses TRBV28 and TRBJ2-1; 7 central bases correspond to TRBD1. The specimen was cultured CD8+ T cells from PBMCs, collected from culture after CMV antigen stimulation. The TCR was taken from a human donor in good health (CMV status not recorded). Some clones in this sample may be carry-over from other donors' samples. The bases are TGTGCCAGCAGTTCCCGGACAGGCCTGAGGAGGAATGAGCAGTTCTTC. Translated, this gives CASSSRTGLRRNEQFF.